Listed here are 31 T cell receptor beta chains from one sample, sequenced in a study of T cells after yellow fever vaccination. TCRdb re-derived calls from the 5' RACE reads in MiXCR, one entry per CDR3 protein. The sample lists hundreds of thousands of distinct CDR3 sequences; about 12% were seen once. Sequenced here: PBMCs, sampled on the day of the yellow fever booster vaccination. The receptors derive from a man aged 25-45 years who received the YFV17D yellow fever vaccine.

This clonotype occurred many times. The chain employs TRBV20-1 and TRBJ2-1; D call uncertain. Germline CDR1 DFQATT, CDR2 SNEGSKA (reference sequence). Between the trimmed V and J ends, which lost 5 bases and 6 bases, there was a span of 11 bases. This CDR3 region has 12 residues. The chain's CDR3 is CSAGDSSNEQFF. CDR3 DNA sequence: TGCAGTGCTGGGGATAGCAGCAATGAGCAGTTCTTC.

This chain connects TRBV4-3 to TRBJ2-3; D gene ambiguous. The CDR3 has 13 residues. In germline, CDR1 is LGHNA, CDR2 YSLEER. The ends were cut back, 2 bases at V and 3 bases at J, with 6 bases in the middle. The CDR3 spells CASSQYITDTQYF. CDR3 bases: TGCGCCAGCAGCCAATATATAACAGATACGCAGTATTTT.

This clonotype was observed a handful of times. The chain recombines TRBV6-1 with TRBJ1-6, with D perhaps TRBD1 (5 bases). Trimming pared 2 bases from V and 9 bases from J, leaving 17 bases between. This CDR3 has 16 residues. CDR1 and CDR2 (germline): MNHNS, SASEGT. DNA for the CDR3: TGTGCCAGCAGTGAAAGTGGAGGACACAGAGGTTCACCCCTCCACTTT. Its translation is CASSESGGHRGSPLHF.

This chain connects TRBV7-2 to TRBJ2-1; D uncertain. This CDR3 has 12 amino acids. Germline V gives CDR1 SGHTA, CDR2 FQGNSA. V was pared by 4 bases and J by 6 bases, with 7 bases between. CDR3 loop: CASSSPVNEQFF. In DNA, the CDR3 is TGTGCCAGCAGCTCCCCGGTCAATGAGCAGTTCTTC.

This clonotype was detected a few times. V gene TRBV30 combines with J gene TRBJ2-7; a weak D match, TRBD2 (6 bases). Germline V lookup: CDR1 GTSNPN, CDR2 SVGIG (reference sequence). Trimming removed 3 bases at V and 4 bases at J, with 10 bases between. This CDR3 comprises 12 residues. The CDR3 is CAWREGRYEQYF. The CDR3 DNA reads TGTGCCTGGAGGGAGGGCCGGTACGAGCAGTACTTC.

This clonotype was seen more than once but under ten times. The chain has TRBV27 and TRBJ1-5; the D gene is possibly TRBD1 (5 bases). Germline CDR1 reads MNHEY; CDR2 reads SMNVEV (reference sequence). V shed 2 bases and J shed 5 bases, with 13 bases lying between them. The CDR3 has 15 amino acids. CDR3 sequence (DNA): TGTGCCAGCAGTTTAACTTCAGGGAGATATCAGCCCCAGCATTTT. Encoded protein: CASSLTSGRYQPQHF.

Points on this clonotype: At one end the junction does not follow the germline gene, possibly because of a read error. The chain carries TRBV14 and TRBJ2-3, with no clear D. This CDR3 is 15 amino acids long. Germline CDR1 and CDR2: SGHDN and FVKESK. The CDR3 coding sequence is TGTGCCAGCAGTCAAGTTATATTAAGCACAGATACGCAGTATTTT. Protein sequence: CASSQVILSTDTQYF.

This clonotype was seen a handful of times. This sequence joins TRBV27 and TRBJ2-1; D gene uncertain. Trimming removed 5 bases from V and 7 bases from J, with 9 bases in between. The CDR3 contains 12 residues. The germline CDR1 and CDR2 sequences are MNHEY and SMNVEV (reference sequence). The CDR3 DNA reads as TGTGCCAGCAGTACTTACCCAAATGAGCAGTTCTTC. The encoded protein is CASSTYPNEQFF.

This sequence joins TRBV20-1 and TRBJ2-1, with D tentatively TRBD2 (6 bases). The CDR3 consists of 16 residues. V shed 1 base and J shed 7 bases, with 20 bases lying between them. Germline CDR1 and CDR2: DFQATT and SNEGSKA (reference sequence). CDR3 loop: CSARVDAAGLVNEQFF. The DNA of the CDR3 is TGCAGTGCTAGAGTTGACGCAGCGGGTTTGGTGAATGAGCAGTTCTTC.

This clonotype was seen a few times. V usage is TRBV2 and J usage is TRBJ2-5; 9 bases fit TRBD2. Germline loops: CDR1 SNHLY, CDR2 FYNNEI. The CDR3 consists of 17 residues. V shed 1 base and J 4 bases; nucleotides not matched to a gene: 10. CDR3 protein: CASSEEAASGVGETQYF. The CDR3 DNA sequence: TGTGCCAGCAGTGAAGAAGCCGCTAGCGGGGTGGGAGAGACCCAGTACTTC.

This clonotype was counted only a few times. The CDR3 DNA follows: TGCAGTGCTAGAGATAGCAGCGGGAGGGCCTACGAGCAGTACTTC. Its translation: CSARDSSGRAYEQYF. The chain recombines TRBV20-1 with TRBJ2-7; TRBD2 aligns across 10 bases. V gave up 0 bases and J gave up 2 bases; unmatched junction bases: 4. The CDR3 is made up of 15 amino acids. Germline CDR1 DFQATT, CDR2 SNEGSKA (reference sequence).

The sample holds a few counts of this clonotype. The chain links TRBV6-1 to TRBJ1-1; D remains unclear. CDR1 is MNHNS, CDR2 SASEGT, per germline. V shed 4 bases and J shed 4 bases, with 10 bases lying between them. The CDR3 totals 13 residues. In nucleotides, the CDR3 is TGTGCCAGCAGTGCCTACGGTTTCACTGAAGCTTTCTTT. Encoded protein: CASSAYGFTEAFF.

The gene calls are TRBV4-3 and TRBJ1-2; TRBD1 matches 7 bases. Germline V gene sequence: CDR1 LGHNA, CDR2 YSLEER. The CDR3 is 15 amino acids. The V gene end was trimmed by 4 bases and the J gene end by 4 bases; junction bases not matched to a gene: 9. Here the CDR3 reads CASSPISTGVYGYTF. The CDR3 region has the DNA TGCGCCAGCAGCCCAATAAGCACAGGGGTCTATGGCTACACCTTC.

This clonotype has more than one count but fewer than ten. This sequence joins TRBV6-5 and TRBJ1-2; D may be TRBD1 (6 bases). V lost 0 bases and J lost 10, with 18 bases in between. Germline V lookup: CDR1 MNHEY, CDR2 SVGAGI. CDR3 size: 15 residues. For the CDR3, the DNA is TGTGCCAGCAGTTACTCGGCCGGCGGAACAGGGATCTACACCTTC. Protein product: CASSYSAGGTGIYTF.

This clonotype was detected a few times. The rearrangement uses TRBV27 and TRBJ2-1; no clear D gene. V shed 2 bases and J shed 2 bases, with 10 bases lying between them. CDR1 and CDR2 (germline): MNHEY, SMNVEV (reference sequence). This CDR3 spans 15 amino acids. DNA for the CDR3: TGTGCCAGCAGTTTAGGCAGCCCCACCTACAATGAGCAGTTCTTC. Translating it yields CASSLGSPTYNEQFF.

This chain connects TRBV9 to TRBJ2-7; TRBD2 matches at 7 bases. Germline CDR1 reads SGDLS; CDR2 reads YYNGEE. V was clipped by 3 bases and J by 6 bases; unmatched bases: 6. The CDR3 totals 13 residues. The CDR3 DNA reads as TGTGCCAGCAGCGAAGGCGGGAGTCGCGAGCAGTACTTC. Amino acid sequence: CASSEGGSREQYF.

In its sample, this clonotype was seen a few times. The chain employs TRBV5-1 and TRBJ2-3; D possibly corresponds to TRBD2 (6 bases). CDR3 length equals 17 residues. Germline CDR1 SGHRS, CDR2 YFSETQ. Trimming left V 5 bases short and J 5 bases short, with 24 bases between. The CDR3 region is CASSKTGGSGGGDTQYF. CDR3 DNA sequence: TGCGCCAGCAGTAAAACAGGAGGTAGCGGAGGTGGAGATACGCAGTATTTT.

This clonotype appeared a few times. The chain recombines TRBV2 with TRBJ2-3; D is possibly TRBD1 (6 bases). Trimming took off 3 bases at V and 1 base at J, with 11 bases between the two ends. Per the germline V gene, CDR1 is SNHLY and CDR2 is FYNNEI. This CDR3 contains 15 residues. The CDR3 reads CASSDPGVGTDTQYF. In DNA, the CDR3 is TGTGCCAGCAGTGACCCAGGGGTGGGCACAGATACGCAGTATTTT.

There are a few counts of this clonotype. The chain carries TRBV7-9 and TRBJ2-6; no firm D call. V lost 1 base to trimming and J lost 4 bases, with 8 bases between them. The CDR3 covers 15 residues. CDR1 and CDR2 from the germline V gene are SEHNR and FQNEAQ (reference sequence). The CDR3, as DNA: TGTGCCAGCAGCTTAGAAGGGAAAGGGGCCAACGTCCTGACTTTC. The encoded protein is CASSLEGKGANVLTF.

This clonotype turned up a few times. The CDR3: CASSPSGTSYVTGELFF. CDR3 bases: TGTGCCAGCAGCCCCTCCGGGACTAGCTACGTCACCGGGGAGCTGTTTTTT. V usage is TRBV2 and J usage is TRBJ2-2; 9 positions agree with TRBD2. Trimming cost V 6 bases and J 4 bases; bases outside gene matches: 12. CDR1 and CDR2 from the germline V gene are SNHLY and FYNNEI. The CDR3 extends over 17 amino acids.

This clonotype has a handful of counts. The gene calls are TRBV6-1 and TRBJ2-1, with 7 bases matching TRBD2. V was clipped by 6 bases and J by 6 bases; unmatched bases: 17. Germline CDR1 MNHNS, CDR2 SASEGT. The CDR3 consists of 17 residues. This CDR3 is CASSPRGLAVPPNEQFF. The CDR3 region has the DNA TGTGCCAGCAGCCCCCGAGGGCTAGCGGTCCCTCCCAATGAGCAGTTCTTC.

The chain couples TRBV12-3 or TRBV12-4 to TRBJ2-7; TRBD1 aligns across 7 bases. The trim removed 6 bases at V and 4 bases at J, leaving 9 bases unmatched. The CDR3 sequence is 14 residues long. CDR3 amino acids: CASSLGQATYEQYF. CDR3 in DNA: TGTGCCAGCAGCCTCGGACAGGCGACGTACGAGCAGTACTTC.

With respect to this clonotype: The junction and the germline gene differ at one end; a read error may be behind it. The V call is TRBV3-1, the J call TRBJ2-7; D may match TRBD1 or TRBD2 (5 bases each). This CDR3 comprises 19 residues. Per germline, CDR1 LGHDT and CDR2 YNNKEL (reference sequence). The CDR3 nucleotides read TGTGCCACCAGCCAAGAAAGAAAACGTTCGGGACCGACGGTCCACGAGCAGTACTTC. This encodes CATSQERKRSGPTVHEQYF.

Many counts were recorded for this clonotype. V and J are TRBV20-1 and TRBJ2-3; 11 nucleotides agree with TRBD2. Trimming at V came to 6 bases and at J to 2 bases, leaving 7 bases not matched to a gene. Looked up from germline, CDR1 is DFQATT and CDR2 is SNEGSKA (reference sequence). CDR3 size: 15 residues. CDR3 nucleotide sequence: TGCAGTGCGGGGACTAGCGGACTTTCCACAGATACGCAGTATTTT. This translates into CSAGTSGLSTDTQYF.

The chain combines TRBV7-2 with TRBJ1-2; D is ambiguous. The CDR3 is 13 residues long. Germline V CDR1 and CDR2: SGHTA, FQGNSA. V shed 0 bases and J shed 8 bases, with 10 bases lying between them. CDR3 in DNA: TGTGCCAGCAGCTTAGCCGCTATGAGAGGCTACACCTTC. Its translation is CASSLAAMRGYTF.

This clonotype has more than one count but fewer than ten. The chain recombines TRBV11-2 with TRBJ2-4; TRBD2 might be the D (5 bases). With 5 bases removed from V and 1 base from J, the gap between germline ends came to 21 bases. Germline V gives CDR1 SGHAT, CDR2 FQNNGV. CDR3 length equals 18 residues. CDR3 coding DNA: TGTGCCAGCAGCCAAGTTCTCCGGACTGGCGGGGCCAAAAACATTCAGTACTTC. Its protein product is CASSQVLRTGGAKNIQYF.

This clonotype occurred many times. The rearrangement uses TRBV20-1 and TRBJ1-4; 10 bases are shared with TRBD1. The V segment lost 6 bases and the J segment 7 bases; nucleotides outside the gene matches: 8. The CDR3 covers 14 residues. Germline V CDR1 and CDR2: DFQATT, SNEGSKA (reference sequence). In nucleotides, the CDR3 is TGCAGTGCGCTGCCGGGACAGGGGCGTGAAAAACTGTTTTTT. Translating gives CSALPGQGREKLFF.

This clonotype was seen many times. J is TRBJ2-3 and V is TRBV20-1; either TRBD1 or TRBD2 may fit D (6 bases each). CDR1 and CDR2 from the germline V gene are DFQATT and SNEGSKA (reference sequence). The CDR3 is 17 amino acids. V lost 5 bases and J lost 2, with 23 bases in between. The chain's CDR3 is CSAAAHGGGATTDTQYF. The CDR3 coding sequence is TGCAGTGCTGCTGCACATGGGGGCGGGGCGACCACAGATACGCAGTATTTT.

Only a few counts were recorded for this clonotype. The chain is built from TRBV7-2 and TRBJ2-1, with 9 bases aligning to TRBD2. The CDR3 is 15 amino acids. CDR1 is SGHTA and CDR2 is FQGNSA in the germline V gene. V shed 3 bases and J 8 bases; nucleotides not matched to a gene: 8. The CDR3 sequence is CASSLDSGSRDEQFF. In nucleotides, the CDR3 is TGTGCCAGCAGCTTGGATAGCGGGAGTCGCGATGAGCAGTTCTTC. Filled out from reference TRBV7-2 and TRBJ2-1, the complete variable domain reads GAGVSQSPSNKVTEKGKDVELRCDPISGHTALYWYRQSLGQGLEFLIYFQGNSAPDKSGLPSDRFSAERTGGSVSTLTIQRTQQEDSAVYLCASSLDSGSRDEQFFGPGTRLTVL.

This clonotype was seen more than once but under ten times. V gene TRBV10-2 combines with J gene TRBJ2-2, with D possibly TRBD2 on 6 matching bases. Germline V gives CDR1 WSHSY, CDR2 SAAADI. The CDR3 has 12 residues. V was pared by 4 bases and J by 6 bases, with 6 bases between. For the CDR3, the DNA is TGCGCCAGCAGTGCTAGCGCCGGGGAGCTGTTTTTT. Translation: CASSASAGELFF.

The V call is TRBV12-3 or TRBV12-4, the J call TRBJ2-1, with TRBD2 identical over 14 bases. V lost 5 bases to trimming and J lost 8 bases; unmatched junction nucleotides: 8. This CDR3 is built from 16 residues. CDR3 nucleotides: TGTGCCAGCAGTCACGGGACTAGCGGGAGAGGGGATGAGCAGTTCTTC. Protein sequence: CASSHGTSGRGDEQFF.